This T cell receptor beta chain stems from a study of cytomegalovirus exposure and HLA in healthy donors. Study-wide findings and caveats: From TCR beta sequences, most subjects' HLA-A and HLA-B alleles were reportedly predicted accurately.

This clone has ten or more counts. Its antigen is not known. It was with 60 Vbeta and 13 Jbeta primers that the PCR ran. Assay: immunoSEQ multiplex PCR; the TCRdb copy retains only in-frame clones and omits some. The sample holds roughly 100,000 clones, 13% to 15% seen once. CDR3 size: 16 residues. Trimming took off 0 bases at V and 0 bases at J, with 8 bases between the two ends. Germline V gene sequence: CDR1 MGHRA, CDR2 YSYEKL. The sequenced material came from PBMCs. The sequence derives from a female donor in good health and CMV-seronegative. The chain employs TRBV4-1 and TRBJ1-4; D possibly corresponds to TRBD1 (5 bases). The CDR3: CASSQDQGATNEKLFF. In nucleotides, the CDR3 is TGCGCCAGCAGCCAAGACCAGGGTGCAACTAATGAAAAACTGTTTTTT.